This TCR beta chain comes out of a study of blood T cell repertoires in COVID-19. On the study more broadly: Some COVID-19 samples were acute and others convalescent; all came from the United States, Italy and Spain. Nucleic acid was either cDNA or gDNA, and it came from T cells, B-cell-depleted T cells, or PBMCs.

This clone was recorded a few times. Germline V gene lookup returns CDR1 GTSNPN and CDR2 SVGIG (reference sequence). V was shortened by 3 bases and J by 6 bases, with 9 bases between the two germline ends. The CDR3 runs to 11 residues. Authors' processing steps: The assay estimated nucleated cells by amplifying reference gene primers. The protocol was immunoSEQ multiplex PCR, while the TCRdb copy is restricted to in-frame clones and leaves out a portion. V, J and clone size are taken as reported in that table, and D and trimming were inferred from the DNA itself. The sample carries approximately 180,000 clones, 80% to 90% recorded once.

This receptor was identified in a human donor with active or convalescent COVID-19. The donor label of this sample is uncertain. The chain joins TRBV30 to TRBJ2-7; D may be TRBD1 (6 bases). What was sequenced was peripheral blood. This CDR3 is CAWRDSLEQYF. CDR3 DNA: TGTGCCTGGAGGGACAGCCTCGAGCAGTACTTC.